The 7 T cell receptor beta chains listed next were all sequenced from one sample in a study of vaccination and CD4 T cells after COVID-19. At the Johns Hopkins FTIC core, DNA taken from cultured CD4+ T cells was sequenced by way of the Oncomine TCR Beta short-read assay. TCRdb processed the PCR reads anew with MiXCR; each CDR3 protein has one entry. In the table there are 10,000 to 15,000 distinct CDR3 sequences, over 50% of which are singletons. No antigen is known for these receptors. Indicated treatment: 10-day PBMC culture with coronavirus spike peptide pools or control peptides (ViraFEST assay). Input material: CD4+ T cells from blood, cultured in vitro. These TCRs come from a human donor who had recovered from COVID-19.

The chain has TRBV10-3 and TRBJ1-4, with 9 bases aligning to TRBD1. Trimming removed 0 bases from V and 10 bases from J; junction bases left unmatched: 6. The CDR3 has 15 residues. CDR1 and CDR2 (germline): ENHRY, SYGVKD. The chain's CDR3 is CAISESRQGDGKLFF. The CDR3 nucleotides are TGTGCCATCAGTGAGTCGAGACAGGGGGATGGAAAACTGTTTTTT.

The V gene is TRBV6-1, the J gene TRBJ2-1; D may be TRBD2 (5 bases). V gave up 6 bases and J gave up 0 bases, with 15 bases separating them. CDR3 size: 16 residues. Germline CDR1 reads MNHNS; CDR2 reads SASEGT. The CDR3: CASRTMIARSYNEQFF. CDR3 bases: TGTGCCAGCAGGACCATGATAGCGCGCTCCTACAATGAGCAGTTCTTC.

The chain has TRBV7-8 and TRBJ2-7; D call uncertain. The CDR3 has 15 amino acids. V was pared by 4 bases and J by 0 bases, with 13 bases between. Germline V gene lookup returns CDR1 SGHVS and CDR2 FQNEAQ. The CDR3 DNA reads TGTGCCAGCAGCTCCACCCGGGTCCCCTCCTACGAGCAGTACTTC. Protein product: CASSSTRVPSYEQYF.

This clonotype was seen a single time. The chain carries TRBV2 and TRBJ2-3; TRBD1 agrees at 7 bases. V gave up 7 bases and J gave up 4 bases; unmatched junction bases: 8. The CDR3 consists of 14 residues. Germline V gene lookup returns CDR1 SNHLY and CDR2 FYNNEI. As DNA, the CDR3 is TGTGCCAGCACTGTGACAGGGTCTCCAGATACGCAGTATTTT. The encoded protein is CASTVTGSPDTQYF.

This clonotype was seen more than once but under ten times. This chain uses TRBV6-7 with TRBJ1-1; D ambiguous. TRBV6-7 is known as an ORF, though its function is uncertain. CDR3 length equals 12 residues. The V gene lost 4 bases and the J gene lost 8 bases, with 11 bases spanning the gap. CDR3 loop: CASSSGRGEAFF. The DNA for the CDR3 is TGTGCCAGCAGTTCTGGACGGGGAGAAGCTTTCTTT.

V gene TRBV6-1 combines with J gene TRBJ2-1, with D maybe TRBD2 (6 bases). The CDR3 loop spans 16 amino acids. Germline CDR1 is MNHNS and CDR2 is SASEGT. Trimming took off 1 base at V and 3 bases at J, with 13 bases between the two ends. The DNA of the CDR3 is TGTGCCAGCAGTGAAGTTCGCCGCGGGAACTACAATGAGCAGTTCTTC. Translated: CASSEVRRGNYNEQFF.

This clonotype was detected a few times. This chain connects TRBV20-1 to TRBJ2-4, with D possibly TRBD2 on 7 matching bases. Trimming left V 5 bases short and J 6 bases short, with 14 bases between. In germline, CDR1 is DFQATT, CDR2 SNEGSKA (reference sequence). The CDR3 is 13 amino acids. For the CDR3, the DNA is TGCAGTGCTGAAGGAGGGGGGGGAAACATTCAGTACTTC. Its protein product is CSAEGGGGNIQYF.